This TCR beta chain was observed in a study of blood T cell repertoires in COVID-19. Study summary: The United States, Italy and Spain were the sources of the acute and convalescent COVID-19 samples. The cDNA or gDNA used as material had been derived from T cells, B-cell-depleted T cells, or PBMCs.

Per the original methods: Estimation of nucleated cell counts was performed using reference gene primer amplification. The method was immunoSEQ multiplex PCR; TCRdb's version includes in-frame clones alone and lacks a portion of them. Clone size and the V and J calls come from that table; the DNA yielded D and trimming. The data contain 70,000 to 90,000 clones, 65% to 90% of them singletons. This CDR3 is 16 amino acids long. Per the germline V gene, CDR1 is SEHNR and CDR2 is FQNEAQ (reference sequence). Trimming stripped 4 bases from V and 2 bases from J, with 15 bases between. Patients of the Seattle cohort, enrolled during active infection, were followed longitudinally.

The receptor comes from a man in his fifties or sixties with COVID-19, enrolled during active disease. Material for sequencing was peripheral blood. This sequence joins TRBV7-9 and TRBJ2-1; perhaps TRBD1 as D (5 bases). As DNA, the CDR3 is TGTGCCAGCAGCTCCTCCATACAGGTGGCCTACAATGAGCAGTTCTTC. This codes for CASSSSIQVAYNEQFF.